This T cell receptor beta chain comes out of a study of OX40 agonist ivuxolimab in advanced cancers. The wider study: A partial response was reached by three patients: one with hepatocellular carcinoma and two with cutaneous melanoma. Broader study findings: Blood T cells, both CD4+ and CD8+, expanded clonally by week 6 at 0.1 to 3.0 mg/kg.

The CDR3 extends over 17 amino acids. Germline V gene lookup returns CDR1 KGHSH and CDR2 LQKENI. V lost 3 bases and J lost 3, with 21 bases in between. Details on this clone: Its antigen is not identified.

Produced via immunoSEQ multiplex PCR; TCRdb's table is partial and in-frame only. Of some 43,000 clones in the sample, more than 75% are singletons; the top ten hold 14% to 15%. The chain has TRBV18 and TRBJ2-7, with D possibly TRBD1 on 6 matching bases. The starting material was CD4+ or CD8+ T cells sorted from blood, obtained in a trial of the OX40 agonist ivuxolimab. The TCR originated in an adult with an advanced solid tumor such as melanoma, head and neck, liver or kidney cancer. CDR3 region: CASSPTTDRLGDYEQYF. The CDR3 DNA reads TGTGCCAGCTCACCCACGACAGACAGGTTAGGAGACTACGAGCAGTACTTC. Together with reference TRBV18 and TRBJ2-7, the CDR3 gives the full variable domain: NAGVMQNPRHLVRRRGQEARLRCSPMKGHSHVYWYRQLPEEGLKFMVYLQKENIIDESGMPKERFSAEFPKEGPSILRIQQVVRGDSAAYFCASSPTTDRLGDYEQYFGPGTRLTVT.